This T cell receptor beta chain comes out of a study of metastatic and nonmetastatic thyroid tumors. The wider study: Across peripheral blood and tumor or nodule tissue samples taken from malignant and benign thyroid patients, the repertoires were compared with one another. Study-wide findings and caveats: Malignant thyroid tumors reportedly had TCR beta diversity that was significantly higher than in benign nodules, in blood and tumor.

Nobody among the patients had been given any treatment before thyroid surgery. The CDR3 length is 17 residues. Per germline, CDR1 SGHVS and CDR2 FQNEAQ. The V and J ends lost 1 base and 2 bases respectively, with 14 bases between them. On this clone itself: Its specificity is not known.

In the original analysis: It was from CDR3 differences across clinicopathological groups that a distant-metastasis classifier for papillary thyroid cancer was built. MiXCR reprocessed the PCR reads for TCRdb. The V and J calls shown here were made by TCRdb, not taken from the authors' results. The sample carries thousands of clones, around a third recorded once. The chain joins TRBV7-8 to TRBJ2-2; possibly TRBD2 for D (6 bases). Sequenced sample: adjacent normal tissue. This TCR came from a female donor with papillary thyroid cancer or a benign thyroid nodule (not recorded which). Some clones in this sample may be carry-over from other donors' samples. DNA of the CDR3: TGTGCCAGCAGCTTAGGAGGGTCGGGAGTTAACACCGGGGAGCTGTTTTTT. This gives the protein CASSLGGSGVNTGELFF.